Sequencing of this T cell receptor beta chain was carried out in a study of Graves' ophthalmopathy and Graves' hyperthyroidism. Whole-study findings and limits: For separating ophthalmopathy from stable hyperthyroidism, a 13-signature model gave less than 90% sensitivity and roughly 79% specificity.

This clonotype appeared a few times. Its specificity is unknown. This may be a read error, as it is one base from a much larger clone. The CDR3 is 13 residues long. Germline CDR1 MNHNS, CDR2 SASEGT. Investigators amplified TCR beta CDR3 regions from RNA transcripts. First-round RT-PCR used HTBI primers; second-round multiplex PCR followed. MiXCR, applied by TCRdb to the multiplex PCR reads, yields one record per CDR3 protein. The sample includes hundreds of thousands of distinct CDR3 sequences, 20% to 25% of them seen just once. Hyperthyroidism is called stable when no ophthalmopathy develops within 18 months of follow-up. People with hyperthyroidism were aged 18 to 65 and newly diagnosed, under 2 months' duration. The authors diagnosed from clinical symptoms, serum thyroxine, TRAb, thyroid ultrasound and orbital computed tomography.

The source is a woman aged 18-29 years with stable Graves' hyperthyroidism. The sequencing input was peripheral blood. This chain connects TRBV6-1 to TRBJ1-6; 7 bases agree with TRBD1. The CDR3 DNA reads TGTGCGACAGGGAGCTCCTATAATTCACACCTCCACTTT. Encoded protein: CATGSSYNSHLHF.